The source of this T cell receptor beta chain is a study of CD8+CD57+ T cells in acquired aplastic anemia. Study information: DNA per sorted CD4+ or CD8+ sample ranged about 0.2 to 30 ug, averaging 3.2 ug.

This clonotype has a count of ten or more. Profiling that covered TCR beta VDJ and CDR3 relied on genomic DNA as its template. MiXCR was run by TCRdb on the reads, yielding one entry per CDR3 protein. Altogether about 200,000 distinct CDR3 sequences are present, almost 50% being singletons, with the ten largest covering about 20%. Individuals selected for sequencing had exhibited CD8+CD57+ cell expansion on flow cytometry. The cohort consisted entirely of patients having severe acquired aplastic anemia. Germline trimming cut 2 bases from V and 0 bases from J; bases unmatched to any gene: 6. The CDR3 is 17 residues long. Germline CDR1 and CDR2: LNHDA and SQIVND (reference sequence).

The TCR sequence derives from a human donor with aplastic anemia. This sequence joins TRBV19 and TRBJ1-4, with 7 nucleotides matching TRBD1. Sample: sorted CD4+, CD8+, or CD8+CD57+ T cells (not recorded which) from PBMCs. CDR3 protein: CASSIQAGGATNEKLFF. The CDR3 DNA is TGTGCCAGTAGTATACAAGCAGGGGGAGCAACTAATGAAAAACTGTTTTTT.